This entry lists 9 T cell receptor beta chains sequenced from one sample in a study of shared clonotypes between healthy human individuals. Naive CD8 cells lacked CD45RO and underwent positive selection for CCR7, leaving out terminally differentiated effector memory CD45RA+ cells. Some clones are missing from TCRdb's copy, which holds only in-frame ones; the method was immunoSEQ multiplex PCR. The profile covers some 740,000 clones, with nearly 95% appearing a single time and approximately 25% taken by the ten largest. Sequencing was done on a sample of naive CD8+ T cells sorted from blood. Receptor source: a man aged 30 to 39 in good health.

This chain connects TRBV7-3 to TRBJ2-5; the match to TRBD1 covers 10 bases. The CDR3 extends over 15 amino acids. After removal of 5 bases from V and 4 bases from J, the junction contained 7 bases not matched to a gene. Germline loops: CDR1 SGHTA, CDR2 FQGTGA. CDR3 nucleotides: TGTGCCAGCAGCCCAGACAGGGGGCAAAGAGAGACCCAGTACTTC. Its translation: CASSPDRGQRETQYF.

Worth noting for this clone: Other DNA sequences from this sample encode an identical CDR3 as well. The J gene is TRBJ2-2, the V gene TRBV7-9; D not certain. CDR3 length: 13 amino acids. The germline V gene encodes CDR1 SEHNR and CDR2 FQNEAQ (reference sequence). V was clipped by 2 bases and J by 2 bases, with 3 bases between them. Here the CDR3 DNA reads TGTGCCAGCAGCTTATCAAACACCGGGGAGCTGTTTTTT. This translates into CASSLSNTGELFF.

The chain carries TRBV27 and TRBJ1-4; D remains unclear. The CDR3 is 14 amino acids. V was pared by 6 bases and J by 3 bases, with 11 bases between. From germline, CDR1 is MNHEY and CDR2 SMNVEV (reference sequence). CDR3 in amino acids: CASSHQSPNEKLFF. The CDR3 nucleotides are TGTGCCAGCAGCCACCAGAGCCCTAATGAAAAACTGTTTTTT.

The genes are TRBV18 and TRBJ2-2; either TRBD1 or TRBD2 may supply D (7 bases each). The V gene's germline CDR1 is KGHSH and CDR2 LQKENI. This CDR3 is built from 19 residues. Trimming took 2 bases from V and 3 from J, leaving 22 bases between them. The CDR3 is CASSPYRGRGEKDTGELFF. The CDR3 DNA reads TGTGCCAGCTCACCATACAGGGGCCGGGGGGAGAAAGACACCGGGGAGCTGTTTTTT. The whole variable domain, remainder taken from reference TRBV18 and TRBJ2-2, is NAGVMQNPRHLVRRRGQEARLRCSPMKGHSHVYWYRQLPEEGLKFMVYLQKENIIDESGMPKERFSAEFPKEGPSILRIQQVVRGDSAAYFCASSPYRGRGEKDTGELFFGEGSRLTVL.

The genes are TRBV7-2 and TRBJ1-1, with D possibly TRBD1 on 5 matching bases. V was shortened by 1 base and J by 2 bases, with 11 bases between the two germline ends. CDR1 and CDR2 (germline): SGHTA, FQGNSA. The CDR3 is 15 residues long. The CDR3 region is CASSLGARDNTEAFF. Written as DNA, the CDR3 is TGTGCCAGCAGCTTAGGTGCCAGGGATAACACTGAAGCTTTCTTT.

The J gene is TRBJ2-6, the V gene TRBV7-9; weak D call: TRBD1 (5 bases). The CDR3 is made up of 18 amino acids. CDR1 is SEHNR, CDR2 FQNEAQ, per germline (reference sequence). With 2 bases removed from V and 4 bases from J, the gap between germline ends came to 18 bases. This CDR3 is CASSLTAGLVNGANVLTF. The CDR3 DNA reads as TGTGCCAGCAGCTTAACAGCAGGGTTAGTGAACGGGGCCAACGTCCTGACTTTC.

The chain employs TRBV19 and TRBJ1-5, with 7 bases lining up with TRBD1. CDR3 size: 15 residues. Germline lookup yields CDR1 LNHDA and CDR2 SQIVND (reference sequence). V dropped 3 bases and J dropped 6; count of bases not matched to a gene: 8. CDR3 bases: TGTGCCAGTAGTATCGTTGGCAGGGGGATTCAGCCCCAGCATTTT. Translated: CASSIVGRGIQPQHF.

The rearrangement joins TRBV30 to TRBJ1-5; D gene uncertain. Germline V gene lookup returns CDR1 GTSNPN and CDR2 SVGIG (reference sequence). V shed 2 bases and J shed 2 bases, with 10 bases lying between them. This CDR3 spans 14 amino acids. The CDR3 loop is CAWSRKAGNQPQHF. The CDR3, as DNA: TGTGCCTGGAGTCGTAAGGCCGGCAATCAGCCCCAGCATTTT.

The V gene is TRBV29-1, the J gene TRBJ2-2; 10 positions match TRBD2. V dropped 5 bases and J dropped 1; count of bases not matched to a gene: 1. From germline, CDR1 is SQVTM and CDR2 ANQGSEA. The CDR3 consists of 14 residues. CDR3 loop: CSVRTSGNTGELFF. The CDR3 nucleotides read TGCAGCGTTAGGACTAGCGGGAACACCGGGGAGCTGTTTTTT.